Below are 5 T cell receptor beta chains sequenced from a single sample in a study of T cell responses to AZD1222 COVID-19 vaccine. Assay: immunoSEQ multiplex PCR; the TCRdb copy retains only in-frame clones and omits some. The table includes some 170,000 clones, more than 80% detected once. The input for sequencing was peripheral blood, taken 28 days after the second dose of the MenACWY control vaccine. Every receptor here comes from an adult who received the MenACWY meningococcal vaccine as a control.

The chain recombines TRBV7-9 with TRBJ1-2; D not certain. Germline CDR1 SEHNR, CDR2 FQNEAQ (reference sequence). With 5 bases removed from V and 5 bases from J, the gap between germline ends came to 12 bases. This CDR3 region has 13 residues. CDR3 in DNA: TGTGCCAGCAGCAACGACCTTCGTTATGGCTACACCTTC. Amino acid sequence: CASSNDLRYGYTF.

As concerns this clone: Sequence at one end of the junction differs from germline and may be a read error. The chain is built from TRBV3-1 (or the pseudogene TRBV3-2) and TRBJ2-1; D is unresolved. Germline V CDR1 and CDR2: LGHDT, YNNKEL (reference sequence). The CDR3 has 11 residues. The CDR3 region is CASTYGPVSVF. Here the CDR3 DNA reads TGTGCCAGCACTTATGGACCGGTCAGTGTCTTC.

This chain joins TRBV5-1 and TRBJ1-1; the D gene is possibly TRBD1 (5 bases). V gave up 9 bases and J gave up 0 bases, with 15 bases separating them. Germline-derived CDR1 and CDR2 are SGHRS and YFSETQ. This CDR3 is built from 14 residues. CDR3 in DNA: TGCGCCACCAGACTACAGGTCATGAACACTGAAGCTTTCTTT. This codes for CATRLQVMNTEAFF.

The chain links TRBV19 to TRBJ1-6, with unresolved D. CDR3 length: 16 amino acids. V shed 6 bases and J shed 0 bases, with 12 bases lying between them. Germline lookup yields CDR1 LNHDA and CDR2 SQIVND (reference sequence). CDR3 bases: TGTGCCAGTAGGGAATCCCGGAGCTCCTATAATTCACCCCTCCACTTT. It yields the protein CASRESRSSYNSPLHF.

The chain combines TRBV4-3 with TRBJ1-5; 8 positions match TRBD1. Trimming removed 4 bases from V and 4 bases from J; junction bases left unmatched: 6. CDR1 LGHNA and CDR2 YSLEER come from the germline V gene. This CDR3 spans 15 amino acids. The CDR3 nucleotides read TGCGCCAGCAGCCCGACAGGGGAAAGAAATCAGCCCCAGCATTTT. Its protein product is CASSPTGERNQPQHF.